This T cell receptor beta chain comes out of a study of beta chain features in type 1 diabetes. Trimming shortened V by 8 bases and J by 5 bases, and 15 bases separated the two germline ends. This CDR3 spans 14 amino acids. Germline CDR1 is MNHNS and CDR2 is SASEGT. Every bit of the isolated RNA underwent reverse transcription, so sequencing read expressed TCRB transcripts. Here immunoSEQ multiplex PCR was the method, and the copy in TCRdb shows in-frame clones only, minus some. Among about 320,000 clones, approximately 15% were seen once, and the ten largest hold over 5%. Sample: central memory CD4+ T cells from blood. The chain uses TRBV6-1 and TRBJ1-4; D not resolved. The sequence came from a young man in good health. The CDR3 reads CASRGGPINEKLFF. The CDR3 DNA reads TGTGCCAGCCGGGGTGGACCGATAAATGAAAAACTGTTTTTT.